This T cell receptor (beta chain) is from a study of CD8 T cells in ankylosing spondylitis. Study-wide points: Disease-linked clones bore a CD8+ phenotype and were relatively rare in peripheral blood. Reportedly, matched ankylosing spondylitis synovial fluid was significantly enriched for disease-linked clones. A TCR beta motif of several highly homologous variants seemed to mark ankylosing spondylitis blood.

The CDR3 runs 11 residues. The germline V gene encodes CDR1 SNHLY and CDR2 FYNNEI. With 9 bases removed from V and 6 bases from J, the gap between germline ends came to 8 bases. This clonotype has ten or more counts. The antigen is not known. In making TCR beta libraries, quantitative 5'-RACE with molecular barcodes was used. TCRdb used MiXCR to reprocess the 5' RACE reads, holding one entry per CDR3 protein. The sample gives 85,000 to 100,000 distinct CDR3 sequences, about 8.1% of which show up once; roughly 4.6% is in the top ten. The receptor was derived from a male donor with ankylosing spondylitis or in good health (not recorded which). The rearrangement joins TRBV2 to TRBJ2-2; maybe TRBD2 (6 bases). Sequences were obtained from blood, either unsorted or a sorted T cell fraction (not recorded which). For the CDR3, the DNA is TGTGCCAGGCGGGGATCCGGGGAGCTGTTTTTT. Protein product: CARRGSGELFF.